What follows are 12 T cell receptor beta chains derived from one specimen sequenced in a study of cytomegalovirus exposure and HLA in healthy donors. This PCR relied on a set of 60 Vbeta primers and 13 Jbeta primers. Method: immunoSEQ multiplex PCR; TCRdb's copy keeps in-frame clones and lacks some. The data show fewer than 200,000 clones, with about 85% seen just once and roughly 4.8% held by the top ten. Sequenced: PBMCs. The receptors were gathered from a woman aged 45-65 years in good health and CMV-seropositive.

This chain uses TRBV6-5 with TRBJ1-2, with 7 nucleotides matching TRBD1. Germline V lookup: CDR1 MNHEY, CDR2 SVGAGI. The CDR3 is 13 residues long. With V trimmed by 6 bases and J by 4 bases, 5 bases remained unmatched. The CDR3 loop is CASRPNRGYGYTF. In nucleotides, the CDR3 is TGTGCCAGCAGACCAAACAGGGGCTATGGCTACACCTTC.

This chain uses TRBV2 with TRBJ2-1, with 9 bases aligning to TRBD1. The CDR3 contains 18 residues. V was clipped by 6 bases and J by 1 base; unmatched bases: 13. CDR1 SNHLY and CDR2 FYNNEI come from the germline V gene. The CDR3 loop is CASSLHPEGTGSYNEQFF. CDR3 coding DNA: TGTGCCAGCAGCCTACACCCGGAGGGGACAGGGTCCTACAATGAGCAGTTCTTC.

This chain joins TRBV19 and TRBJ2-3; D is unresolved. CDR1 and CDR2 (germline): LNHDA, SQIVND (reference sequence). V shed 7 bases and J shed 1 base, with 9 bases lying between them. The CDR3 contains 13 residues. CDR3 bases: TGTGCCAGTATAGGAGATCGCACAGATACGCAGTATTTT. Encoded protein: CASIGDRTDTQYF.

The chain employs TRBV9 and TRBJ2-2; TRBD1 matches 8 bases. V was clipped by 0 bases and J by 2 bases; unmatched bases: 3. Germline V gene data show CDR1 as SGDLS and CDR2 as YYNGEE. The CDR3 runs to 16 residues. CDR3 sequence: CASSVVTGGNTGELFF. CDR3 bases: TGTGCCAGCAGCGTAGTCACAGGGGGAAACACCGGGGAGCTGTTTTTT.

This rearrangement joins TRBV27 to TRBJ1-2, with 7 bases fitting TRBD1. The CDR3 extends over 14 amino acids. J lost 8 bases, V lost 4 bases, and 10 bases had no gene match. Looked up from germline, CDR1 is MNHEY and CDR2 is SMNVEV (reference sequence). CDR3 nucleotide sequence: TGTGCCAGCAGTTACAACATTCAGGGGGAAGGCTACACCTTC. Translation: CASSYNIQGEGYTF.

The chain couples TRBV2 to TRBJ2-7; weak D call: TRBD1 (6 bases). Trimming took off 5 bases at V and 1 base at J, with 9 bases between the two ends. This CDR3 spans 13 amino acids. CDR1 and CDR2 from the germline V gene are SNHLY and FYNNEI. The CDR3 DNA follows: TGTGCCAGCAGTAGCACAGGGTCCTACGAGCAGTACTTC. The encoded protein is CASSSTGSYEQYF.

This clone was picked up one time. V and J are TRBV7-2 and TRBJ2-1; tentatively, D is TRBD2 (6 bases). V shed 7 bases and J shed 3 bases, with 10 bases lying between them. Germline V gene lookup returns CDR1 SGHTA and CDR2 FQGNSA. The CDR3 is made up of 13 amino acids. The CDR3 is CASTGGNYNEQFF. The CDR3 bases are TGTGCCAGCACCGGGGGTAACTACAATGAGCAGTTCTTC.

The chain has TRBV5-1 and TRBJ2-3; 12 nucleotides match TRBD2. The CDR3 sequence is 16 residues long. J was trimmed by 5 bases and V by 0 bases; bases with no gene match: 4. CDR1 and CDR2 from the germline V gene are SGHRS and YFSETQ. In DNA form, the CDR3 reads TGCGCCAGCAGCTTGGGACTAGCGGGAGTGAGAGATACGCAGTATTTT. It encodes CASSLGLAGVRDTQYF.

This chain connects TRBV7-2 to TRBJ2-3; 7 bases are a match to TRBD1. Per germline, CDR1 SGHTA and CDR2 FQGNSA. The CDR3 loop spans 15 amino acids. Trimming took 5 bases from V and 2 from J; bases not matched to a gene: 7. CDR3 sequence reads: CASSGRTGPTDTQYF. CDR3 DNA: TGTGCCAGCAGCGGGCGGACAGGTCCCACAGATACGCAGTATTTT.

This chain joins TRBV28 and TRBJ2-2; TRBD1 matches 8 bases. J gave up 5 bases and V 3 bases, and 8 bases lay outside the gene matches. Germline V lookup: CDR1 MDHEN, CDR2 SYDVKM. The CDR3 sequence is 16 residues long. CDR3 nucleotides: TGTGCCAGCAGTTTGGCTAGGACAGGGTGGACCGGGGAGCTGTTTTTT. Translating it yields CASSLARTGWTGELFF. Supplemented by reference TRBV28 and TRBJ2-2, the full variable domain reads DVKVTQSSRYLVKRTGEKVFLECVQDMDHENMFWYRQDPGLGLRLIYFSYDVKMKEKGDIPEGYSVSREKKERFSLILESASTNQTSMYLCASSLARTGWTGELFFGEGSRLTVL.

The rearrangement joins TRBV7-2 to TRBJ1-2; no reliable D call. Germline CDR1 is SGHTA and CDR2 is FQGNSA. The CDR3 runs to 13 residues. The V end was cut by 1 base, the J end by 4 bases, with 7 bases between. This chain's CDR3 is CASSLEYIYGYTF. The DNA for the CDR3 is TGTGCCAGCAGCTTAGAATACATCTATGGCTACACCTTC.

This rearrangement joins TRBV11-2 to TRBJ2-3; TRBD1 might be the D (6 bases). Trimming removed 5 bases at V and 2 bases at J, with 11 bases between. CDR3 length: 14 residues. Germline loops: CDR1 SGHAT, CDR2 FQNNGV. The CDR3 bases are TGTGCCAGCAGCCAGGGGACATCCACAGATACGCAGTATTTT. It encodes CASSQGTSTDTQYF.